The following is a T cell receptor (beta chain) sequence with its context. This sample was included in a study of cytomegalovirus exposure and HLA in healthy donors. The V and J ends lost 4 bases and 6 bases respectively, with 16 bases between them. In germline, CDR1 is SGDLS, CDR2 YYNGEE. CDR3 size: 14 residues. The PCR contained 60 Vbeta and 13 Jbeta primers. Method: immunoSEQ multiplex PCR; TCRdb's copy keeps in-frame clones and lacks some. The data hold under 200,000 clones, with around three quarters observed a single time. Material for sequencing was PBMCs. The gene calls are TRBV9 and TRBJ1-2; D perhaps matches TRBD1 (5 bases). This receptor was taken from a woman aged 25-40 years in good health and CMV-seropositive. CDR3: CASSSQDRMDGYTF. The CDR3 region has the DNA TGTGCCAGCAGCTCACAGGACCGTATGGATGGCTACACCTTC.